This T cell receptor (beta chain) was recovered during a study of blood T cell repertoires in COVID-19. Study-level information: PBMCs, B-cell-depleted T cells, or T cells provided the cDNA or gDNA that made up the material.

The V gene lost 4 bases and the J gene lost 2 bases, with 17 bases spanning the gap. This CDR3 has 16 amino acids. The germline gives CDR1 SGDLS, CDR2 YYNGEE. Measured with immunoSEQ multiplex PCR; TCRdb has only the in-frame clones, and not every one. The repertoire holds about 90,000 clones, with 87% as singletons. Input material: peripheral blood. The receptor was isolated from a male donor with acute or convalescent COVID-19. This chain joins TRBV9 and TRBJ2-3; D might be TRBD1 (5 bases). The CDR3, as DNA: TGTGCCAGCAGCCGAAATCCGGACACGGTCACAGATACGCAGTATTTT. Translating gives CASSRNPDTVTDTQYF.